These 14 T cell receptor beta chains were sequenced from one sample in a study of cytomegalovirus exposure and HLA in healthy donors (dated by TCRdb to 2016 to 2017). Libraries were built with the immunoSEQ multiplex PCR assay. A mixture of 60 forward primers for TCR Vbeta segments and 13 reverse primers for TCR Jbeta segments was used in the multiplex PCR. TCRdb's version of the immuneACCESS table is confined to in-frame rearrangements and falls short of the full clone set. An unresolved V gene accounts for under half of the shortfall where checked; the remainder is of unknown origin. The sample table records approximately 47,000 clones. The ten largest clonotypes hold about 15% of the sample. Sequencing was carried out using PBMCs. Receptors originate from a male donor in good health and CMV-seronegative.

This chain links TRBV30 with TRBJ1-3; weak D call: TRBD1 (5 bases). Germline V gene lookup returns CDR1 GTSNPN and CDR2 SVGIG (reference sequence). V lost 3 bases and J lost 0, with 12 bases in between. The CDR3 is 15 residues long. The CDR3 region has the DNA TGTGCCTGGAGACCGCGACAGTACTCTGGAAACACCATATATTTT. Protein: CAWRPRQYSGNTIYF.

V is TRBV15 and J is TRBJ2-3; D may be TRBD2 (6 bases). The CDR3 consists of 14 residues. Germline CDR1 LNHNV, CDR2 YYDKDF (reference sequence). Trimming stripped 4 bases from V and 6 bases from J, with 14 bases between. As DNA, the CDR3 is TGTGCCACCAGCACGGGGAGGATTTGGGATACGCAGTATTTT. Encoded protein: CATSTGRIWDTQYF. The full variable domain, with the rest looked up from reference TRBV15 and TRBJ2-3, is DAMVIQNPRYQVTQFGKPVTLSCSQTLNHNVMYWYQQKSSQAPKLLFHYYDKDFNNEADTPDNFQSRRPNTSFCFLDIRSPGLGDTAMYLCATSTGRIWDTQYFGPGTRLTVL.

The rearrangement links TRBV6-6 to TRBJ1-1; D may be TRBD1 (6 bases). Trimming removed 6 bases from V and 4 bases from J, with 15 bases in between. The CDR3 is made up of 14 amino acids. Per the germline V gene, CDR1 is MNHNY and CDR2 is SVGAGI (reference sequence). CDR3 sequence: CASRGQGRSTEAFF. CDR3 nucleotides: TGTGCCAGCAGAGGCCAGGGGCGGAGCACTGAAGCTTTCTTT.

The chain joins TRBV19 to TRBJ1-2; TRBD1 matches 7 bases. The germline CDR1 and CDR2 sequences are LNHDA and SQIVND (reference sequence). The CDR3 has 15 amino acids. The junction had 14 bases not matched to a gene; V was cut back by 5 bases and J by 8 bases. The CDR3 DNA follows: TGTGCCAGTAGTTTTCGACAGGGACGATCTCGAGGCTACACCTTC. Amino acid sequence: CASSFRQGRSRGYTF.

The genes are TRBV6-5 and TRBJ1-1; tentatively, D is TRBD1 (6 bases). The ends were cut back, 6 bases at V and 0 bases at J, with 11 bases in the middle. Germline-derived CDR1 and CDR2 are MNHEY and SVGAGI. The CDR3 runs to 14 residues. As DNA, the CDR3 is TGTGCCAGCAGAAAACAGGGCATGAACACTGAAGCTTTCTTT. Protein sequence: CASRKQGMNTEAFF.

V and J are TRBV10-3 and TRBJ2-6, with D possibly being TRBD2 (6 bases). Germline CDR1 reads ENHRY; CDR2 reads SYGVKD. The length of the CDR3 is 14 residues. V was pared by 6 bases and J by 4 bases, with 10 bases between. DNA of the CDR3: TGTGCCATCAGGGACGCGGGAGGGGCCAACGTCCTGACTTTC. It codes for CAIRDAGGANVLTF.

This chain connects TRBV5-1 to TRBJ2-1, with 7 bases matching TRBD2. Germline V gene data show CDR1 as SGHRS and CDR2 as YFSETQ. The CDR3 loop spans 15 amino acids. Trimming at V came to 2 bases and at J to 3 bases, leaving 5 bases not matched to a gene. The CDR3 bases are TGCGCCAGCAGCTTCCCAGCGGGGAACTACAATGAGCAGTTCTTC. Its translation is CASSFPAGNYNEQFF. The full variable domain, with the rest looked up from reference TRBV5-1 and TRBJ2-1, is KAGVTQTPRYLIKTRGQQVTLSCSPISGHRSVSWYQQTPGQGLQFLFEYFSETQRNKGNFPGRFSGRQFSNSRSEMNVSTLELGDSALYLCASSFPAGNYNEQFFGPGTRLTVL.

The rearrangement joins TRBV2 to TRBJ1-2; D is perhaps TRBD1 (6 bases). Germline assignment: CDR1 SNHLY and CDR2 FYNNEI. Trimming removed 2 bases from V and 0 bases from J, with 10 bases in between. This CDR3 spans 15 amino acids. Here the CDR3 reads CASSESQGPNYGYTF. CDR3 nucleotide sequence: TGTGCCAGCAGTGAATCACAGGGCCCTAACTATGGCTACACCTTC.

V is TRBV30 and J is TRBJ2-7, with TRBD1 as a possible D gene (5 bases). The CDR3 length is 13 residues. V shed 1 base and J shed 5 bases, with 12 bases lying between them. CDR1 is GTSNPN, CDR2 SVGIG, per germline (reference sequence). CDR3 loop: CAWSEGVRDEQYF. CDR3 bases: TGTGCCTGGAGTGAAGGGGTCAGGGACGAGCAGTACTTC.

The chain links TRBV5-4 to TRBJ2-5; D may be TRBD2 (6 bases). The germline V gene has CDR1 SGHNT and CDR2 YYREEE (reference sequence). CDR3 length: 13 residues. V was clipped by 5 bases and J by 2 bases, with 10 bases between them. CDR3 in amino acids: CASRLAGQETQYF. CDR3 in DNA: TGTGCCAGCAGGCTGGCGGGGCAAGAGACCCAGTACTTC.

The rearrangement links TRBV5-6 to TRBJ1-2; the D gene is possibly TRBD1 (5 bases). Trimming left V 6 bases short and J 1 base short, with 10 bases between. CDR1 and CDR2 from the germline V gene are SGHDT and YYEEEE. The CDR3 totals 13 residues. The DNA for the CDR3 is TGTGCCAGCATCGACAGTTATAACTATGGCTACACCTTC. The encoded protein is CASIDSYNYGYTF.

The chain couples TRBV4-1 to TRBJ2-1; 13 bases are a match to TRBD2. V lost 0 bases and J lost 3; bases outside the gene matches: 5. CDR3 size: 18 residues. Germline V gene lookup returns CDR1 MGHRA and CDR2 YSYEKL. CDR3 loop: CASSQDLTSGGNYNEQFF. Here the CDR3 DNA reads TGCGCCAGCAGCCAAGACCTGACTAGCGGGGGGAACTACAATGAGCAGTTCTTC.

The chain is built from TRBV6-4 and TRBJ2-1, with 8 bases aligning to TRBD2. Germline V gene sequence: CDR1 MRHNA, CDR2 SNTAGT. V lost 4 bases to trimming and J lost 8 bases; unmatched junction nucleotides: 10. CDR3 size: 15 residues. This chain's CDR3 is CASSVAGGALDEQFF. The CDR3 DNA reads TGTGCCAGCAGTGTTGCGGGGGGCGCCCTGGATGAGCAGTTCTTC.

The CDR3 sequence: CASSLTETYEQYF. The CDR3 DNA sequence: TGTGCCAGCAGTCTAACAGAAACCTACGAGCAGTACTTC. The rearrangement joins TRBV27 to TRBJ2-7; no clear D gene. CDR3 length: 13 residues. CDR1 is MNHEY, CDR2 SMNVEV, per germline (reference sequence). Trimming removed 5 bases at V and 2 bases at J, with 10 bases between.